Shown below are 6 T cell receptor beta chains from a single sample sequenced in a study of OX40 agonist ivuxolimab in advanced cancers. Sequencing used immunoSEQ multiplex PCR; TCRdb keeps in-frame clones, though not all of them. The table shows some 80,000 clones, with more than 70% occurring only once. Sequenced material: CD4+ or CD8+ T cells sorted from blood, taken in a trial of the OX40 agonist ivuxolimab. The source of these receptors is an adult with an advanced solid tumor such as melanoma, head and neck, liver or kidney cancer.

This clone was recorded a few times. The chain couples TRBV5-6 to TRBJ1-4; 8 nucleotides line up with TRBD1. This CDR3 has 15 amino acids. CDR1 SGHDT and CDR2 YYEEEE come from the germline V gene. With V trimmed by 2 bases and J by 5 bases, 5 bases remained unmatched. As DNA, the CDR3 is TGTGCCAGCAGCTTTCTGGCAGGGGGCAATGAAAAACTGTTTTTT. Translation gives CASSFLAGGNEKLFF.

J is TRBJ1-5 and V is TRBV7-9; D not resolved. Trimming took 3 bases from V and 0 from J, leaving 9 bases between them. This CDR3 is 15 amino acids long. From germline, CDR1 is SEHNR and CDR2 FQNEAQ (reference sequence). CDR3: CASSFGDFSNQPQHF. In DNA form, the CDR3 reads TGTGCCAGCAGCTTTGGAGACTTTAGCAATCAGCCCCAGCATTTT.

The gene calls are TRBV6-5 and TRBJ2-7; D possibly matches TRBD1 or TRBD2 (5 bases each). The length of the CDR3 is 14 residues. V was trimmed by 0 bases and J by 1 base, leaving 7 bases between them. Germline V lookup: CDR1 MNHEY, CDR2 SVGAGI. CDR3 sequence: CASSYSRGSYEQYF. As DNA, the CDR3 is TGTGCCAGCAGTTACTCGAGGGGTTCCTACGAGCAGTACTTC.

The chain has TRBV7-2 and TRBJ2-7; 8 nucleotides line up with TRBD1. This CDR3 region has 13 residues. J lost 6 bases, V lost 4 bases, and 5 bases had no gene match. In germline, CDR1 is SGHTA, CDR2 FQGNSA. CDR3: CASSSGRGLEQYF. The CDR3, as DNA: TGTGCCAGCAGCTCGGGCAGGGGGCTCGAGCAGTACTTC.

The V gene is TRBV19, the J gene TRBJ1-3; no reliable D call. The V gene lost 6 bases and the J gene lost 2 bases, with 11 bases spanning the gap. The CDR3 spans 14 residues. Per germline, CDR1 LNHDA and CDR2 SQIVND (reference sequence). The CDR3 DNA is TGTGCCAGTAGACCCAGTCCGACTGGAAACACCATATATTTT. Translating it yields CASRPSPTGNTIYF.

This clone was picked up one time. The chain joins TRBV4-1 to TRBJ1-2, with D possibly being TRBD1 (6 bases). This CDR3 has 15 amino acids. From germline, CDR1 is MGHRA and CDR2 YSYEKL. Trimming left V 0 bases short and J 2 bases short, with 10 bases between. In DNA form, the CDR3 reads TGCGCCAGCAGCCAAGATCGAGACAGGAACTATGGCTACACCTTC. Translation: CASSQDRDRNYGYTF.